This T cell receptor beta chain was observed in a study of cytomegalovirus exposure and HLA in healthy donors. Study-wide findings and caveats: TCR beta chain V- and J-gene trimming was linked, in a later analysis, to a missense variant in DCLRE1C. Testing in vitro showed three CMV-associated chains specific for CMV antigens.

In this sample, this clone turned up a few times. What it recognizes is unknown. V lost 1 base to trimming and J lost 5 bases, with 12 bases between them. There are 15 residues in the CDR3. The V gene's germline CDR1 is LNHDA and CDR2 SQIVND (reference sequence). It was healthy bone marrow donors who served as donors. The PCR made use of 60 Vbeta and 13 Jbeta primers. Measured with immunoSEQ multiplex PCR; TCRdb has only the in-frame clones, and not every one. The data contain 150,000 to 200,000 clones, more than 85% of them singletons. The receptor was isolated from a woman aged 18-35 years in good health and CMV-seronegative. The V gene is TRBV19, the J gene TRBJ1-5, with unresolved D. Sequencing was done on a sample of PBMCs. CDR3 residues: CASSIVFGLDQPQHF. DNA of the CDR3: TGTGCCAGTAGTATAGTATTCGGGTTGGATCAGCCCCAGCATTTT. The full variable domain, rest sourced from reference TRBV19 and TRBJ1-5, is DGGITQSPKYLFRKEGQNVTLSCEQNLNHDAMYWYRQDPGQGLRLIYYSQIVNDFQKGDIAEGYSVSREKKESFPLTVTSAQKNPTAFYLCASSIVFGLDQPQHFGDGTRLSIL.